This TCR beta chain was obtained from a study of T-cell memory formation after mild COVID-19. MiXCR, run by TCRdb on the 5' RACE reads, gives a single entry per CDR3 protein. The repertoire consists of 500,000 to 550,000 distinct CDR3 sequences, with 20% occurring once and the leading ten covering around 13%. V was clipped by 3 bases and J by 7 bases, with 7 bases between them. Germline V gives CDR1 SGHRS, CDR2 YFSETQ. The CDR3 totals 11 residues. A remark on this clonotype: The antigen remains undetermined.

General study results and limits: Contracting clones, day 15 to 85, had balanced CD4/CD8, and later expanders favored CD4+. CD4+ contracting clones lay mainly in CM and EM, CD8+ ones in EMRA.

The source of this sequence is an adult woman who had mild COVID-19 (a few samples of this study predate the infection). Cell type and time point are not known. Sequencing used PBMCs or a T cell subset sorted from them (not recorded which). The chain carries TRBV5-1 and TRBJ1-1; D is undetermined. CDR3 sequence: CASSSDGEAFF. Written as DNA, the CDR3 is TGCGCCAGCAGCTCGGACGGTGAAGCTTTCTTT.